The clone carrying this T cell receptor (beta chain) was counted at least ten times. The data belong to a study of blood T cell repertoires in COVID-19. Looking at the study overall: The cDNA or gDNA used as material had been derived from T cells, B-cell-depleted T cells, or PBMCs.

Per the original methods: Reference gene primer amplification yielded estimated nucleated cell counts. Here immunoSEQ multiplex PCR was the method, and the copy in TCRdb shows in-frame clones only, minus some. That table gives V, J and clone size, and the DNA gave D and trimming. The sample has around 130,000 clones; approximately 84% are singletons. The sequenced material came from peripheral blood. The TCR originated in a woman aged 45-60 years who had recovered from COVID-19.

The CDR3: CASSPRPGVATETQYF. The CDR3 DNA sequence: TGTGCCAGCAGCCCCAGGCCGGGGGTGGCAACCGAGACCCAGTACTTC. The V gene is TRBV7-9, the J gene TRBJ2-5; D is perhaps TRBD2 (6 bases). Trimming shortened V by 5 bases and J by 5 bases, and 21 bases separated the two germline ends. The CDR3 length is 16 residues. The germline gives CDR1 SEHNR, CDR2 FQNEAQ (reference sequence).